Following are 3 T cell receptor beta chains from one sample sequenced in a study of blood T cell repertoires in COVID-19. Repertoires were generated with immunoSEQ multiplex PCR, while TCRdb's copy carries only in-frame clones and drops some. In the table there are around 190,000 clones, 80% of which are singletons. Material for sequencing was peripheral blood. The source of these receptors is a man in his fifties or sixties with acute or convalescent COVID-19.

V usage is TRBV6-2 or TRBV6-3 and J usage is TRBJ2-1; 11 positions agree with TRBD2. J gave up 4 bases and V 3 bases, and 5 bases lay outside the gene matches. Germline lookup yields CDR1 MNHEY and CDR2 SVGEGT. This CDR3 has 16 residues. CDR3 amino acids: CASSYEASGGYNEQFF. As DNA, the CDR3 is TGTGCCAGCAGTTATGAGGCTAGCGGGGGGTACAATGAGCAGTTCTTC.

V gene TRBV7-6 combines with J gene TRBJ2-5, with a weak D call TRBD2 (6 bases). This CDR3 has 18 residues. Germline V gene sequence: CDR1 SGHVS, CDR2 FNYEAQ. The V end was cut by 5 bases, the J end by 2 bases, with 24 bases between. The DNA for the CDR3 is TGTGCCAGCAGCCTGCTCCCCGTGGGACGGGGGAGACAAGAGACCCAGTACTTC. Its protein product is CASSLLPVGRGRQETQYF. The full variable domain, in which reference TRBV7-6 and TRBJ2-5 provide the parts outside the CDR3, is GAGVSQSPRYKVTKRGQDVALRCDPISGHVSLYWYRQALGQGPEFLTYFNYEAQQDKSGLPNDRFSAERPEGSISTLTIQRTEQRDSAMYRCASSLLPVGRGRQETQYFGPGTRLLVL.

The chain uses TRBV9 and TRBJ2-3; 8 bases line up with TRBD2. The CDR3 is 15 residues long. V dropped 4 bases and J dropped 6; count of bases not matched to a gene: 10. CDR1 and CDR2 (germline): SGDLS, YYNGEE. This CDR3 reads CASSPHERGYDTQYF. The CDR3 DNA sequence: TGTGCCAGCAGCCCGCACGAGCGGGGGTACGATACGCAGTATTTT.